A selection of T cell receptor beta chains follows, all from one sample in a study of response to subunit inactivated influenza vaccine. One entry per CDR3 protein results from TCRdb running MiXCR on the RT-PCR reads. The sample has about 780,000 distinct CDR3 sequences, under 20% seen once. Source: PBMCs from blood, taken around 5 days after vaccination. The receptor source for this set is a man in his forties or fifties who received an inactivated influenza vaccine. The CDR3 runs from the conserved cysteine through the conserved F or W. D genes are given only for firm matches. Clone size is stated in some rows and not others, as once, few, many or a class when expanded.

cdr3_length d_call clone_size j_call v_call cdr3_aa cdr3_nt
13 . . TRBJ2-1 TRBV11-1 CASSFPSDRKQFF TGTGCCAGCAGCTTCCCATCGGACAGAAAGCAGTTCTTC
14 . few TRBJ1-6 TRBV12-3/TRBV12-4 CASANVSYNSPLHF TGTGCCAGCGCCAATGTCTCCTATAATTCACCCCTCCACTTT
15 . . TRBJ2-5 TRBV5-5 CASSPHQRTGETQYF TGTGCCAGCAGCCCCCATCAGCGGACCGGAGAGACCCAGTACTTC
14 . . TRBJ1-4 TRBV4-2 CASSPLQASEKLFF TGTGCCAGCAGCCCCCTACAGGCGAGTGAAAAACTGTTTTTT
14 TRBD1 few TRBJ1-1 TRBV18 CASSTDRGLTEAFF TGTGCCAGCTCAACCGACAGGGGATTAACTGAAGCTTTCTTT
16 TRBD1 many TRBJ2-1 TRBV20-1 CSARGRDRSSYNEQFF TGCAGTGCTAGAGGCAGGGACAGAAGTTCCTACAATGAGCAGTTCTTC
14 TRBD1 few TRBJ2-1 TRBV25-1 CASSEWVGGDEQFF TGTGCCAGCAGTGAATGGGTAGGGGGCGATGAGCAGTTCTTC
14 TRBD1 many TRBJ2-7 TRBV20-1 CSARDRDRVYEQYF TGCAGTGCTAGAGACCGGGACAGGGTCTACGAGCAGTACTTC
15 . . TRBJ2-5 TRBV15 CATSRDRGRQETQYF TGTGCCACCAGCAGGGACCGGGGCAGGCAAGAGACCCAGTACTTC
14 . . TRBJ2-5 TRBV18 CASSPKAGQETQYF TGTGCCAGCTCACCGAAAGCGGGCCAAGAGACCCAGTACTTC
13 . many TRBJ1-1 TRBV7-7 CASSRAPNTEAFF TGTGCTAGCAGCCGCGCCCCGAACACTGAAGCTTTCTTT
17 TRBD2 . TRBJ2-1 TRBV20-1 CSAERRIPGGLFYEQFF TGCAGTGCGGAGAGGAGGATACCGGGAGGGCTCTTCTATGAGCAGTTCTTC
13 . many TRBJ1-2 TRBV7-2 CASSLLTGYGYTF TGTGCCAGCAGCTTACTCACGGGTTATGGCTACACCTTC
12 . . TRBJ1-5 TRBV25-1 CASSIGDQPQHF TGTGCCAGCAGCATCGGGGATCAGCCCCAGCATTTT
15 TRBD1 many TRBJ2-7 TRBV6-5 CASSYSTGQGYEQYF TGTGCCAGCAGTTACTCGACGGGACAGGGGTACGAGCAGTACTTC
14 . many TRBJ2-7 TRBV4-2 CASSQPGTGYEQYF TGTGCCAGCAGCCAACCGGGAACAGGTTACGAGCAGTACTTC
14 TRBD1 . TRBJ1-2 TRBV5-1 CASSPDGQVYGYTF TGCGCCAGCAGCCCCGACGGACAGGTCTATGGCTACACCTTC
14 . few TRBJ1-1 TRBV12-3/TRBV12-4 CASSLGYMNTEAFF TGTGCCAGTTCTCTAGGGTACATGAACACTGAAGCTTTCTTT
15 TRBD1 few TRBJ1-2 TRBV28 CASSLSGGTNYGYTF TGTGCCAGCAGTTTATCAGGGGGCACTAACTATGGCTACACCTTC
14 TRBD2 . TRBJ2-1 TRBV7-9 CASSPQLAVNEQFF TGTGCCAGCAGTCCCCAACTAGCGGTTAATGAGCAGTTCTTC
15 TRBD2 . TRBJ2-3 TRBV11-2 CASSPTSGESVTQYF TGTGCCAGCTCCCCGACTAGCGGGGAATCTGTTACGCAGTATTTT
14 TRBD2 few TRBJ2-7 TRBV29-1 CSVEGTSGTYEQYF TGCAGCGTTGAAGGGACTAGCGGGACCTACGAGCAGTACTTC
14 TRBD1 few TRBJ1-1 TRBV6-1 CASSARGYGTEAFF TGTGCCAGCAGTGCCAGGGGGTATGGGACTGAAGCTTTCTTT
16 . . TRBJ1-1 TRBV5-1 CASSPGTGGTNTEAFF TGCGCCAGCAGTCCGGGTACGGGGGGCACGAACACTGAAGCTTTCTTT
14 . few TRBJ2-4 TRBV6-5 CASSYSPGKNIQYF TGTGCCAGCAGTTACTCGCCCGGCAAAAACATTCAGTACTTC
15 TRBD2 . TRBJ2-2 TRBV12-3/TRBV12-4 CASSSTSGSTGELFF TGTGCCAGCAGTTCGACTAGCGGGAGCACCGGGGAGCTGTTTTTT
15 . . TRBJ2-7 TRBV7-8 CASSLEQSLSYEQYF TGTGCCAGCAGCTTAGAACAGAGTCTCTCCTACGAGCAGTACTTC
17 TRBD2 . TRBJ2-3 TRBV12-3/TRBV12-4 CASSPLSSGGATDTQFF TGTGCCAGCAGCCCTCTAAGTAGCGGGGGGGCGACAGATACGCAGTTTTTT
14 . few TRBJ1-2 TRBV29-1 CSVESHGNFYGYTF TGCAGCGTTGAGAGTCACGGGAACTTCTATGGCTACACCTTC
13 . many TRBJ2-2 TRBV12-3/TRBV12-4 CASSLLVSGELFF TGTGCCAGCAGTTTACTAGTATCCGGGGAGCTGTTTTTT
12 . few TRBJ2-1 TRBV24-1 CATSTAYNEQFF TGTGCCACCAGTACGGCCTACAATGAGCAGTTCTTC
13 . . TRBJ2-2 TRBV4-2 CASSHNSVGELFF TGTGCCAGCAGCCATAATAGCGTGGGGGAGCTGTTTTTT
15 TRBD2 few TRBJ2-3 TRBV6-5 CASSYGGDYTDTQYF TGTGCCAGCAGTTACGGGGGGGACTACACAGATACGCAGTATTTT
11 . . TRBJ1-2 TRBV20-1 CSASKGSGYTF TGCAGTGCTAGTAAGGGATCCGGCTACACCTTC
14 . many TRBJ2-2 TRBV12-3/TRBV12-4 CASSLAERNGELFF TGTGCCAGCAGTTTAGCGGAGCGGAACGGGGAGCTGTTTTTT
16 TRBD1 many TRBJ2-7 TRBV12-3/TRBV12-4 CASSSGTGGEISRQYF TGTGCCAGCAGTTCCGGGACAGGGGGTGAGATTTCGCGGCAGTACTTC
16 . . TRBJ2-5 TRBV12-3/TRBV12-4 CASSLPGRGSQETQYF TGTGCCAGCAGTTTACCGGGCAGGGGTTCCCAAGAGACCCAGTACTTC
13 . . TRBJ1-1 TRBV29-1 CSASTGAGTEAFF TGCAGCGCTAGCACGGGGGCGGGAACTGAAGCTTTCTTT
15 . few TRBJ1-4 TRBV5-1 CASSESGTANEKLFF TGCGCCAGCAGTGAATCCGGGACCGCAAATGAAAAACTGTTTTTT
12 . few TRBJ1-1 TRBV20-1 CSPPGGATEAFF TGCAGTCCACCCGGGGGGGCCACTGAAGCTTTCTTT
13 . . TRBJ2-3 TRBV27 CASTRPSTDTQYF TGTGCGTCGACTAGGCCTTCCACAGATACGCAGTATTTT
15 . few TRBJ2-3 TRBV6-5 CASSYLAGLPDTQYF TGTGCCAGCAGTTACTTGGCAGGGCTGCCAGATACGCAGTATTTT
16 . many TRBJ2-2 TRBV7-9 CASSLAGLPNTGELFF TGTGCCAGCAGCTTAGCGGGGCTACCGAACACCGGGGAGCTGTTTTTT
15 . . TRBJ2-7 TRBV4-2 CASSQGPGTAHEQYF TGTGCCAGCAGCCAAGGTCCAGGGACGGCCCACGAGCAGTACTTC
14 . once TRBJ2-1 TRBV4-1 CASSPRDRSDEQFF TGCGCCAGCAGTCCCCGGGACCGCTCGGATGAGCAGTTCTTC
16 . many TRBJ1-2 TRBV12-3/TRBV12-4 CASSKRGGARGYGYTF TGTGCCAGCAGTAAGCGAGGGGGGGCTCGTGGTTATGGCTACACCTTC
17 TRBD1 . TRBJ2-2 TRBV10-3 CAISESRTGPNTGELFF TGTGCCATCAGTGAGTCGAGGACAGGACCGAACACCGGGGAGCTGTTTTTT
16 . . TRBJ1-2 TRBV27 CASSITWAGISGGYTF TGTGCCAGCAGTATCACGTGGGCCGGCATTAGTGGGGGCTACACCTTC